The present T cell receptor beta chain was sequenced within a study of shared clonotypes between healthy human individuals (dated by TCRdb to between 2020 and 2021). In the study overall: The cohort included a few men and a couple of women between 18 and 49 years of age. To estimate repertoire size and how much clonotype sharing occurs between individuals, the study deeply sequenced the blood TCR repertoires of a handful of healthy adults. Leukapheresis yielded between about 0.9 and 10 billion PBMCs per donor. For each donor, three plates each were used for CD4 naive and CD4 memory, two plates were used for CD8 naive, and one plate was used for CD8 memory. Libraries were prepared and TCR repertoires were sequenced by different laboratories using diverse techniques, in order to increase sequencing depth and limit assay-specific biases. Summary of the overall study and its limitations: Incomplete sequencing was indicated by rarefaction of sorted-subset datasets, despite the large sequencing depth. Higher generation probabilities were observed for clonotypes shared by all four sorted-subset donors than for non-shared clonotypes. Because the study included only a small number of donors, the genetic and exposure-history diversity represented was limited. Larger estimated clonotype richness was generally found for naive subsets than for memory subsets. Based on pairwise subsampling, the degree of clonotype sharing among donors was expected to be affected by sequencing depth. Sampling was restricted to blood, and TCR repertoires in tissue are likely to differ from TCR repertoires in blood. Sharing across a few donors was observed for around 5% of naive CD4, over 3% of naive CD8, roughly 2.4% of memory CD4, and less than 0.45% of memory CD8 clonotypes.

TCR CDR3 regions were amplified from genomic DNA by multiplex PCR using the deep immunoSEQ assay. Extracted genomic DNA from each cell subset was spread evenly across all wells of several immunoSEQ 96-well plates, with each plate serving as a replicate. For sorted subsets, each replicate PCR was loaded with approximately 190 ng genomic DNA, equivalent to 25,000 to 35,000 T cell genomes. Purified libraries were quantified with a Qubit 3.0 fluorometer, sized on a Bioanalyzer 2100, and re-quantified with the KAPA Library Quantification kit. Every immunoSEQ 96-well plate was sequenced on a dedicated single-read 150-cycle Illumina NextSeq 550 flow cell. The published analysis was carried out like this. Because the immunoSEQ output held only junctional sequences and lacked quality scores, the filtering could not match the filtering applied to full-length reads. To assign V/J genes and CDR3, sequences were annotated against IMGT germline references using PyIR, a Python wrapper for IgBLAST v1.9. Reads were filtered out if the reads had weak V/J assignments (E-value above 1e-6), no CDR3, stop codons, out-of-frame junctions, or ambiguous translated residues. V3J clonotypes were defined as sequences sharing the same inferred V gene, J gene, and CDR3 amino acid sequence. Percentage overlap between repertoires was computed as shared unique clonotypes divided by the size of the smaller repertoire. Three approaches were used to assess repertoire richness: RTK rarefaction, the Chao1 estimator, and Recon v2.1 estimates of unobserved clonotypes. Generation probabilities were computed with OLGA for all TCRbeta clonotypes obtained by the gDNA method from a handful of donors. This immuneACCESS table, as held by TCRdb, lists in-frame sequences with V and J called but not all clones. Of the missing ones, under half trace to an unresolved V gene in checked studies; the others have no known cause. That table gives V, J and clone size, and the DNA gave D and trimming. The table for this sample lists millions of clones; over 85% of them were counted only once. The top ten constitute under 0.45% of the sample.

On this clone itself: Its antigen is currently not known. There are no base qualities to consult, and no much larger clone falls within one base.

The CDR3 holds 15 amino acids from the cysteine to the phenylalanine. CDR3 DNA is the only sequence kept; it has 45 bases, read in frame from the first base. Looking up the germline V gene yields CDR1 SGHRS and CDR2 YFSETQ. V is cut by 0 bases and J by 0 bases, and the space between the germline ends is 10 bases. The donors were healthy, HIV-negative adults who had no recently reported acute infections or vaccinations. Only Caucasian adults living in Nashville, Tennessee, USA were represented among the donors. CD4+ T cells were enriched through magnetic negative selection, after which naive cells were positively selected on CD45RA and the remaining negative fraction served as the memory subset. After blood collection by leukapheresis, PBMCs were isolated using Ficoll-Histopaque density gradient centrifugation and then cryopreserved in the vapor phase of liquid nitrogen. Purity and quantity of every magnetically sorted T cell population were checked by analytical flow cytometry. Genomic DNA was isolated from each sorted fraction and quantified by UV absorbance on a Nanodrop 2000c.

Recombination connected TRBV5-1 to TRBJ2-7; too little of a D gene remains to name it. Sequenced sample: naive CD4+ T cells from PBMCs. The cell subset or site label, as the study defines it: CD45RA+ positively selected. The receptor was derived from a young man in good health. Some clones in this sample may be carry-over from other donors' samples. The CDR3 protein is CASSLEPLSSYEQYF. At the DNA level, the sequence is TGCGCCAGCAGCTTGGAACCTCTCTCCTCCTACGAGCAGTACTTC.